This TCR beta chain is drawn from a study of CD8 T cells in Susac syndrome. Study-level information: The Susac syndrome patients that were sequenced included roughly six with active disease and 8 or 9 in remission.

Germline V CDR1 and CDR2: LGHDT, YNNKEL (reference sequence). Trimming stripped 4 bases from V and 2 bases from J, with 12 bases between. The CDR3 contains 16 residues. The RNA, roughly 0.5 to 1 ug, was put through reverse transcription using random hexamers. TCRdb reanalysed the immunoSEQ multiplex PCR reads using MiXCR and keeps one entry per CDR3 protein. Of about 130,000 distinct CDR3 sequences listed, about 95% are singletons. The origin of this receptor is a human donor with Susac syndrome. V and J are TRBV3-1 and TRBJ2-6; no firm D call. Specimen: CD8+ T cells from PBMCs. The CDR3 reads CASSPTRLTGANVLTF. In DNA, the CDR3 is TGTGCCAGCAGCCCTACCCGCCTAACTGGGGCCAACGTCCTGACTTTC.